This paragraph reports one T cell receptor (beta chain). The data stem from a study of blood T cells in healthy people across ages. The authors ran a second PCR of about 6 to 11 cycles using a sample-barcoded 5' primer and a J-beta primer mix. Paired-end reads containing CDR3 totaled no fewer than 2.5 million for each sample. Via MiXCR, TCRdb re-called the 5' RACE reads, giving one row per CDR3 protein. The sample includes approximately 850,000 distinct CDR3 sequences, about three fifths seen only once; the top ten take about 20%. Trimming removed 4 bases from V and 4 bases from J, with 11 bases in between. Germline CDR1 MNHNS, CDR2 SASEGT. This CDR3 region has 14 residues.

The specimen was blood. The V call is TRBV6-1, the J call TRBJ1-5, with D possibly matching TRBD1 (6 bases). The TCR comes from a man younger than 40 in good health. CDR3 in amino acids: CASSVEGENQPQHF. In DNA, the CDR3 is TGTGCCAGCAGTGTGGAGGGGGAGAATCAGCCCCAGCATTTT.